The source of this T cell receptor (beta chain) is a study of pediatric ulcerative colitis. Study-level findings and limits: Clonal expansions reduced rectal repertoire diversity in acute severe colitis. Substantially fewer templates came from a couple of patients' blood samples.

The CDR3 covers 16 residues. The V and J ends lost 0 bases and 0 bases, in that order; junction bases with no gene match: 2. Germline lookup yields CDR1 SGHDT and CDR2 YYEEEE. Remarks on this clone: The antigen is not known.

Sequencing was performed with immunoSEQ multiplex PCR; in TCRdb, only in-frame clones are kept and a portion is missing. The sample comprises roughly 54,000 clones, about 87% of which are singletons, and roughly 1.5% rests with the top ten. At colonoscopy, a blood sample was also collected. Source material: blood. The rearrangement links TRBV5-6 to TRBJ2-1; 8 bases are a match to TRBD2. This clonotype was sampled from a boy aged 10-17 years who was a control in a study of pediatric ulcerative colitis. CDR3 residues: CASSLESGGSYNEQFF. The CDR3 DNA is TGTGCCAGCAGCTTGGAAAGCGGGGGCTCCTACAATGAGCAGTTCTTC.